This TCR beta chain is from a study of shared clonotypes between healthy human individuals. This clone showed up just once. There are 12 residues in the CDR3. Germline CDR1 reads SGHNT; CDR2 reads YENEEA. The V end lost 5 bases, the J end lost 3 bases, and 6 bases lay between the germline ends. In the authors' workflow: ImmunoSEQ output held junction-only sequences without quality scores, so filtering differed. Repertoires were generated with immunoSEQ multiplex PCR, while TCRdb's copy carries only in-frame clones and drops some. V and J calls and clone size are given by that table; D and trimming were obtained from the DNA. The sample shows millions of clones, 90% to 95% of them seen only once.

The chain recombines TRBV11-3 with TRBJ2-3; D unclear. The sequencing sample was made of naive CD4+ T cells sorted from blood. The sample's subset: CD45RA+ positively selected. This receptor was obtained from a man aged 18 to 35 in good health. The CDR3 DNA sequence: TGTGCCAGCAGCGCCCGTACAGATACGCAGTATTTT. It specifies CASSARTDTQYF.